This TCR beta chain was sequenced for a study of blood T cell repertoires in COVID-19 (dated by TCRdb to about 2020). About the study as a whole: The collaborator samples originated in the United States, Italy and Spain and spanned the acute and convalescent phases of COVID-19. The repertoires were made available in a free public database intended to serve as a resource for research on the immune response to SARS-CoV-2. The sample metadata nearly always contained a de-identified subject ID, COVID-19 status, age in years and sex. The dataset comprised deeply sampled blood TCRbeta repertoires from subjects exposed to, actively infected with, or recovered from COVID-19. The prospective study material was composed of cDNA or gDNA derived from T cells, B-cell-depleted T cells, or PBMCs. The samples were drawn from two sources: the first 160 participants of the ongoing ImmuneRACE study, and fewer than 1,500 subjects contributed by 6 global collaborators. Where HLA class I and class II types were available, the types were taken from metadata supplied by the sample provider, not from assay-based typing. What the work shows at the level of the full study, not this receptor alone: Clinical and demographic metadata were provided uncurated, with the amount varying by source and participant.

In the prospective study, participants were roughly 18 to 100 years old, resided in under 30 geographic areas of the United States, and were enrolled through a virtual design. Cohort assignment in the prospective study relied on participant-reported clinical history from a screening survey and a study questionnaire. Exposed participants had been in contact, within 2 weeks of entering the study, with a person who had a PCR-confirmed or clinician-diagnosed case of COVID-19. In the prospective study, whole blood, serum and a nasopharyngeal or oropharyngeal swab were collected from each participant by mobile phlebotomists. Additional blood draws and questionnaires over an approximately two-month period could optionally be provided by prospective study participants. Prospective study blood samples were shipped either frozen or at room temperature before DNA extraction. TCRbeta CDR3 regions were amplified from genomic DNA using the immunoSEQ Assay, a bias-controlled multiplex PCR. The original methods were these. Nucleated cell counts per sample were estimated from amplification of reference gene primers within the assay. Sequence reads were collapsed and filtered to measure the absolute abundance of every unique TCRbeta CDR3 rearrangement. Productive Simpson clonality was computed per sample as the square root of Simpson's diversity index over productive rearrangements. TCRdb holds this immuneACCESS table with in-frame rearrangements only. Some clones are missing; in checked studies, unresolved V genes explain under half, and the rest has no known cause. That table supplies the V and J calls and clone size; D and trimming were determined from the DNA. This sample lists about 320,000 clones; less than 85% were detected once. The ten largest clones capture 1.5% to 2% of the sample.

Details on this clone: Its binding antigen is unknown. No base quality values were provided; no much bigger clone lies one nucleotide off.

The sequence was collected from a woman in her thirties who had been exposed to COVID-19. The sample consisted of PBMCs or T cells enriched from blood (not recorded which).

The sequenced DNA is TGTGCCGGGTCCTCGGGACAAGGATTCGAGCAGTACTTC. Translated, it gives CAGSSGQGFEQYF. The chain employs TRBV2 and TRBJ2-7; D gene: possibly TRBD1, on 6 matching bases. From cysteine to phenylalanine, the CDR3 is 13 amino acids long. Solely the CDR3 DNA is kept, with 39 bases framed from the first base. The germline ends are 20 bases apart after V is trimmed by 11 bases and J by 6 bases. Sequences SNHLY (CDR1) and FYNNEI (CDR2) are obtained from the germline V gene.